Listed here are 30 T cell receptor beta chains from one sample, sequenced in a study of tumor and adjacent non-tumor tissue in lung cancer. TCRbeta libraries were built with three rounds of nested PCR, modified from ARM-PCR. Using its own MiXCR run on the multiplex PCR reads, TCRdb lists one record per CDR3 protein. The table includes around 120,000 distinct CDR3 sequences, 55% to 75% detected once. The template was RNA from unsorted bulk tissue. Source material: lung tumor tissue. The receptor set was obtained from a man younger than 45 with non-small cell lung cancer.

With respect to this clonotype: A read error is possible here, since a much larger clone lies one base away. This chain joins TRBV6-2 or TRBV6-3 and TRBJ2-7, with 9 bases matching TRBD2. Germline assignment: CDR1 MNHEY and CDR2 SVGEGT. Trimming at V came to 8 bases and at J to 6 bases, leaving 8 bases not matched to a gene. The CDR3 spans 13 residues. The CDR3 loop is CASLPSGTSEQYF. In DNA, the CDR3 is TGTGCCAGCTTGCCTAGCGGGACCAGCGAGCAGTACTTC.

Concerning this clonotype: A junction end diverges from the germline sequence, so it may reflect a read error. The chain joins TRBV12-3 or TRBV12-4 to TRBJ2-1, with D hard to call. This CDR3 contains 13 residues. The CDR3 sequence is CASSLENWNERFF. As DNA, the CDR3 is TGTGCCAGCAGTTTAGAAAACTGGAATGAGCGGTTCTTC.

Only one count was recorded for this clonotype. This may be a read error: a much more frequent sequence differs by one nucleotide. The chain couples TRBV6-2 or TRBV6-3 to TRBJ2-1; a weak D match, TRBD1 (6 bases). The CDR3 loop spans 12 amino acids. Germline loops: CDR1 MNHEY, CDR2 SVGEGT. CDR3 residues: CVSSNREVGQFF. The CDR3 nucleotides are TGTGTCAGCAGCAACAGGGAAGTGGGTCAGTTCTTC.

In the case of this clonotype: One end of the junction fails to match germline, which may point to a read error. The V call is TRBV28, the J call TRBJ2-3; 9 bases are a match to TRBD2. Per the germline V gene, CDR1 is MDHEN and CDR2 is SYDVKM. The CDR3 runs to 16 residues. The CDR3 DNA is TGTGTCAGCAGTTTAACCGTCGCGGGAGGGGAGCCAGGGCAGTATTTT. Translating gives CVSSLTVAGGEPGQYF.

In regard to this clonotype: Given a much more abundant clone one base away, this may be a read error. V gene TRBV5-6 combines with J gene TRBJ2-1; 8 bases map to TRBD2. The V gene's germline CDR1 is SGHDT and CDR2 YYEEEE. Losses at the gene ends were 0 bases for V and 2 bases for J; bases not matched to a gene: 4. The CDR3 covers 16 residues. CDR3: CASSLGISGTYNEQFF. In DNA form, the CDR3 reads TGTGCCAGCAGCTTGGGAATTAGCGGGACCTACAATGAGCAGTTCTTC. Full variable domain (outside the CDR3, taken from reference TRBV5-6 and TRBJ2-1): DAGVTQSPTHLIKTRGQQVTLRCSPKSGHDTVSWYQQALGQGPQFIFQYYEEEERQRGNFPDRFSGHQFPNYSSELNVNALLLGDSALYLCASSLGISGTYNEQFFGPGTRLTVL.

This chain connects TRBV30 to TRBJ1-3; D remains ambiguous. Looked up from germline, CDR1 is GTSNPN and CDR2 is SVGIG (reference sequence). Trimming stripped 3 bases from V and 2 bases from J, with 5 bases between. CDR3 length: 12 residues. CDR3 protein: CAWSSPGNTIYF. DNA of the CDR3: TGTGCCTGGAGCAGCCCTGGAAACACCATATATTTT. Full variable domain (outside the CDR3, taken from reference TRBV30 and TRBJ1-3): SQTIHQWPATLVQPVGSPLSLECTVEGTSNPNLYWYRQAAGRGLQLLFYSVGIGQISSEVPQNLSASRPQDRQFILSSKKLLLSDSGFYLCAWSSPGNTIYFGEGSWLTVV.

Of note for this clonotype: The junction and the germline gene differ at one end; a read error may be behind it. The chain carries TRBV24-1 and TRBJ1-5; 7 bases agree with TRBD1. CDR1 KGHDR and CDR2 SFDVKD come from the germline V gene. CDR3 length equals 16 residues. The CDR3, as DNA: TGTGCCACTGAATACTCGGGACAGATATACAATGAGCCCCAGCATTTT. Amino acid sequence: CATEYSGQIYNEPQHF.

Of note for this clonotype: One base away lies a much larger clone, so this may be a sequencing read error. The chain has TRBV6-2 or TRBV6-3 and TRBJ1-1; D possibly corresponds to TRBD1 (5 bases). The CDR3 is made up of 12 amino acids. The V end was cut by 7 bases, the J end by 5 bases, with 11 bases between. Germline values: CDR1 MNHEY, CDR2 SVGEGT. The CDR3 reads CASIVGVTEAFF. The DNA for the CDR3 is TGTGCCAGCATTGTAGGGGTGACTGAAGCTTTCTTT.

Concerning this clonotype itself: A much more abundant neighbour one base away suggests this may be a read error. The rearrangement joins TRBV20-1 to TRBJ2-7; D might be TRBD1 (6 bases). The germline V gene has CDR1 DFQATT and CDR2 SNEGSKA (reference sequence). This CDR3 is built from 14 residues. The CDR3 loop is CSAREDSSSYEQCF. The CDR3 DNA follows: TGCAGTGCTAGAGAGGACAGTTCTTCCTACGAGCAGTGCTTC.

Concerning this clonotype itself: It is likely a read error, because the conserved phenylalanine at the end of the CDR3 is missing. The gene calls are TRBV20-1 and TRBJ1-1, with D unresolved. V was pared by 5 bases and J by 5 bases, with 12 bases between. Germline-derived CDR1 and CDR2 are DFQATT and SNEGSKA (reference sequence). The CDR3 has 12 amino acids. The CDR3 loop reads CSAHPNGTEAFC. CDR3 sequence (DNA): TGCAGTGCTCACCCGAATGGAACTGAAGCTTTCTGT.

In the case of this clonotype: This may be a read error, as it is one base from a much larger clone. No conserved phenylalanine or tryptophan is present at the end of the CDR3, so a read error is the likely explanation. This chain connects TRBV12-3 or TRBV12-4 to TRBJ2-1; the D is unclear. The CDR3 runs to 12 residues. The ends were cut back, 7 bases at V and 8 bases at J, with 12 bases in the middle. CDR3 in amino acids: CASTSGEDEQFS. In DNA, the CDR3 is TGTGCCAGCACTTCCGGTGAGGATGAGCAGTTCTCC.

On this clonotype itself: This is likely a read error, given that the CDR3 carries no conserved phenylalanine or tryptophan at its end. The chain carries TRBV10-1 and TRBJ2-3; 15 bases are shared with TRBD2. CDR1 and CDR2 (germline): WNHNN, SYGVQD (reference sequence). V lost 6 bases to trimming and J lost 5 bases; unmatched junction nucleotides: 6. This CDR3 region has 16 residues. The chain's CDR3 is CASSPGLAGGLDTQYL. CDR3 bases: TGCGCCAGCAGCCCGGGACTAGCGGGAGGACTAGATACGCAGTATTTA.

As for this clonotype: With a much larger clone just one base away, this may be a read error. The rearrangement uses TRBV20-1 and TRBJ1-1; 7 bases align to TRBD1. The germline V gene encodes CDR1 DFQATT and CDR2 SNEGSKA (reference sequence). The length of the CDR3 is 13 residues. The V and J ends lost 5 bases and 9 bases, in that order; junction bases with no gene match: 12. CDR3 region: CSAPKGAKDQAFF. The CDR3 nucleotides are TGCAGTGCTCCCAAGGGGGCGAAGGATCAAGCTTTCTTT.

This clonotype was seen ten or more times. A much larger clonotype is one base distant, so this may be a read error. J is TRBJ2-1 and V is TRBV11-3, with TRBD2 as a possible D gene (6 bases). CDR1 and CDR2 from the germline V gene are SGHNT and YENEEA. The CDR3 totals 14 residues. The CDR3 sequence: CAGSPGPGDNEQFF. In DNA form, the CDR3 reads TGTGCCGGCAGCCCTGGTCCGGGGGACAATGAGCAGTTCTTC. Filled out from reference TRBV11-3 and TRBJ2-1, the complete variable domain reads EAGVVQSPRYKIIEKKQPVAFWCNPISGHNTLYWYLQNLGQGPELLIRYENEEAVDDSQLPKDRFSAERLKGVDSTLKIQPAELGDSAVYLCAGSPGPGDNEQFFGPGTRLTVL.

Notes on this clonotype: Because it lacks the conserved phenylalanine or tryptophan at the end, this CDR3 is likely a read error. The V gene is TRBV4-1, the J gene TRBJ1-2; tentatively, D is TRBD1 (6 bases). The V gene's germline CDR1 is MGHRA and CDR2 YSYEKL. The CDR3 runs to 16 residues. CDR3 region: CASIQGFGGLWYGYTI. CDR3 in DNA: TGCGCCAGCATCCAAGGCTTTGGGGGGCTCTGGTATGGCTACACCATC.

Remarks on this clonotype: The CDR3 end shows no conserved phenylalanine or tryptophan, and so a read error is likely. The V gene is TRBV7-6, the J gene TRBJ2-5, with TRBD1 identical over 8 bases. This CDR3 has 13 residues. Unmatched junction bases numbered 2, after V lost 4 bases and J lost 4 bases. The germline V gene encodes CDR1 SGHVS and CDR2 FNYEAQ. The CDR3 is CASSSDRAETQYL. In DNA form, the CDR3 reads TGTGCCAGCAGCTCGGACAGGGCAGAGACCCAGTACCTC.

This clonotype was seen a single time. A junction boundary mismatches the germline segment, possibly from a read error. This sequence joins TRBV14 and TRBJ2-7; D possibly corresponds to TRBD2 (6 bases). Germline-derived CDR1 and CDR2 are SGHDN and FVKESK. This CDR3 has 13 residues. The CDR3 reads CDSSQGRRDEQYF. The CDR3, as DNA: TGTGACAGCAGCCAAGGAAGGAGGGACGAGCAGTACTTC.

This clonotype has only a few counts. Relative to the germline gene, one junction end is altered; a read error may explain this. The chain has TRBV6-5 and TRBJ2-1; D remains unclear. The germline V gene has CDR1 MNHEY and CDR2 SVGAGI. The CDR3 is 14 amino acids. The CDR3 region is CASMLLVGYNGQFF. DNA of the CDR3: TGTGCCAGCATGTTGCTAGTGGGGTACAATGGGCAGTTCTTC.

As regards this clonotype: Just one base apart from a much larger clone, this may be a read error. The rearrangement links TRBV14 to TRBJ2-5; TRBD2 might be the D (5 bases). This CDR3 comprises 16 residues. Per the germline V gene, CDR1 is SGHDN and CDR2 is FVKESK. Here the CDR3 reads CASTQRGSAYQETQYF. The CDR3 DNA reads TGTGCCAGCACCCAACGGGGATCGGCATACCAAGAGACCCAGTACTTC.

Note on this clonotype: The junction departs from the called germline gene at one end, perhaps through a read error. This chain joins TRBV20-1 and TRBJ2-1; D unresolved. This CDR3 comprises 13 residues. The germline V gene encodes CDR1 DFQATT and CDR2 SNEGSKA (reference sequence). In DNA form, the CDR3 reads TGCAGTGTTAGAGATAGTCTTTCGAGTGAGCAGTTCTTC. Translating it yields CSVRDSLSSEQFF.

This clonotype came up many times. The chain uses TRBV6-5 and TRBJ1-2, with 7 bases that match TRBD1. This CDR3 is built from 13 residues. V dropped 6 bases and J dropped 4; count of bases not matched to a gene: 5. Germline V gene sequence: CDR1 MNHEY, CDR2 SVGAGI. The CDR3 DNA sequence: TGTGCCAGCAGCCGGGACAGCGCCTATGGCTACACCTTC. Residues: CASSRDSAYGYTF.

This clonotype occurred a few times. A junction end diverges from the germline sequence, so it may reflect a read error. This chain uses TRBV6-5 with TRBJ2-7, with 7 bases fitting TRBD2. The V gene's germline CDR1 is MNHEY and CDR2 SVGAGI. This CDR3 region has 13 residues. The CDR3 sequence: CATRRVRDYKQYF. The DNA for the CDR3 is TGTGCCACCCGTAGGGTCAGGGACTACAAGCAGTACTTC.

With regard to this clonotype: A much larger clone differs by one base, so this may be a read error. This chain uses TRBV12-3 or TRBV12-4 with TRBJ2-5; D call uncertain. V was pared by 5 bases and J by 5 bases, with 9 bases between. There are 12 residues in the CDR3. CDR3 coding DNA: TGTGCCAGCAGTCCAAGAGAGGAGACCCAGTACTTC. Protein product: CASSPREETQYF.

Comments on this clonotype: The junction and the germline gene differ at one end; a read error may be behind it. The V and J genes are TRBV20-1 and TRBJ2-2, with 10 bases identical to TRBD1. Germline-derived CDR1 and CDR2 are DFQATT and SNEGSKA (reference sequence). The length of the CDR3 is 15 residues. CDR3 DNA sequence: TGCAGTGCTAGCCCCTCGACAGGGGGCCCCGGGGAGCCATATTTT. Translated, it gives CSASPSTGGPGEPYF.

For this clonotype: The junction differs from germline at one of its ends, possibly a read error. CDR3: CACSPRTGEYNSPLHF. Written as DNA, the CDR3 is TGTGCCTGCAGTCCCCGGACAGGGGAGTATAATTCACCCCTCCACTTT. The gene calls are TRBV28 and TRBJ1-6, with 9 bases aligning to TRBD1. The germline gives CDR1 MDHEN, CDR2 SYDVKM. CDR3 length: 16 residues.

Worth noting for this clonotype: At one of its ends the junction is not consistent with the germline gene, which may arise from a read error. J is TRBJ1-4 and V is TRBV20-1; weak D call: TRBD1 (5 bases). Germline V lookup: CDR1 DFQATT, CDR2 SNEGSKA (reference sequence). The CDR3 runs to 15 residues. The CDR3 reads CNVRTGRGANEKLVF. The CDR3 region has the DNA TGCAATGTTAGAACGGGGCGGGGAGCTAATGAAAAACTGGTTTTT.

In DNA form, the CDR3 reads TGTGCCAGCAGCTCGGGACTAACGGGACACTGCAATGAGCAGTTCTTC. It yields the protein CASSSGLTGHCNEQFF. V gene TRBV11-1 combines with J gene TRBJ2-1; possible D gene TRBD2, 7 bases. The germline gives CDR1 SGHAT, CDR2 FQDESV (reference sequence). The CDR3 contains 16 residues. V was pared by 4 bases and J by 6 bases, with 19 bases between.

This clonotype has ten or more counts. With a much larger clone just one base away, this may be a read error. This chain connects TRBV11-2 to TRBJ2-5, with D possibly TRBD2 on 6 matching bases. The germline gives CDR1 SGHAT, CDR2 FQNNGV. CDR3 length: 15 amino acids. This chain's CDR3 is CVSSSRPGEQETQYF. CDR3 nucleotide sequence: TGTGTCAGCAGCTCCCGCCCGGGAGAACAAGAGACCCAGTACTTC.

The chain combines TRBV20-1 with TRBJ2-4; D could derive from TRBD1 or TRBD2 (6 bases each). The CDR3 runs to 14 residues. The V end was cut by 2 bases, the J end by 7 bases, with 15 bases between. Germline loops: CDR1 DFQATT, CDR2 SNEGSKA (reference sequence). The CDR3 loop reads CSARHYRDFNIQYF. The CDR3 nucleotides are TGCAGTGCTAGACACTACAGGGACTTTAACATTCAGTACTTC.

Notes on this clonotype: A much bigger clone sits one base away, suggesting this may be a read error. The chain uses TRBV20-1 and TRBJ2-7; D is unresolved. The CDR3 sequence is 13 residues long. In germline, CDR1 is DFQATT, CDR2 SNEGSKA (reference sequence). The CDR3 here is CSARLESSYKQYF. The CDR3 bases are TGCAGTGCTAGGCTCGAGAGCTCCTACAAGCAGTACTTC.